This T cell receptor (beta chain) came from a study of molecular identifiers for immune sequencing clone quantification. Preparation of the bulk TCR libraries relied on previously described methods and listed TCR primers. One entry per CDR3 protein, called by TCRdb with MiXCR from the PCR reads. Here the sample spans about 510,000 distinct CDR3 sequences, about 21% being singletons. Study-wide results and limits: Clonotypes topping 20 RNA copies carried over 98% of effector molecules but under 1% of naive ones.

In the sort, naive CD8 T cells were defined as CD8+CD4-CCR7+CD45RA+. The table lists this clonotype with many counts. Its target is unknown. The source of this sequence is a human donor in good health. Some libraries in this study had Jurkat cell RNA spiked in. Input material: naive CD8+ T cells from blood, with Jurkat cell RNA spiked in. Stated subset: FACS-sorted CD8+CD4-CCR7+CD45RA+ naive T cells.

CDR3 amino acids: CASSFWGKETQYF. The CDR3 nucleotides are TGTGCCAGCAGCTTTTGGGGGAAAGAGACCCAGTACTTC. The chain combines TRBV7-2 with TRBJ2-5; the D gene could be TRBD1 or TRBD2 (5 bases each). Between the trimmed V and J ends, which lost 3 bases and 3 bases, there was a span of 8 bases. Germline CDR1 SGHTA, CDR2 FQGNSA. This CDR3 has 13 amino acids.